The 18 T cell receptor beta chains reported below all come from one sample, sequenced in a study of cytomegalovirus exposure and HLA in healthy donors. The primer mix had 60 Vbeta and 13 Jbeta primers. Clones were read by immunoSEQ multiplex PCR, and TCRdb kept only the in-frame ones, dropping some. The sample records over 150,000 clones, approximately 73% being singletons. Sequencing used PBMCs. The receptors come from a man between 50 and 59 years old in good health and CMV-seronegative.

The chain uses TRBV4-2 and TRBJ2-1, with 7 positions matching TRBD2. The J segment lost 9 bases and the V segment lost 5 bases, leaving 10 bases of the junction unmatched. Germline loops: CDR1 LGHNA, CDR2 YNFKEQ. CDR3 size: 14 residues. The chain's CDR3 is CASSDGTMGGEQFF. As DNA, the CDR3 is TGTGCCAGCAGCGACGGGACTATGGGGGGTGAGCAGTTCTTC.

The chain employs TRBV2 and TRBJ2-3; 10 positions agree with TRBD1. CDR1 is SNHLY and CDR2 is FYNNEI in the germline V gene. The CDR3 runs 18 residues. J lost 2 bases, V lost 0 bases, and 8 bases had no gene match. CDR3 in amino acids: CASSEALRGQGNTDTQYF. As DNA, the CDR3 is TGTGCCAGCAGTGAAGCGCTTCGGGGACAGGGGAACACAGATACGCAGTATTTT.

This clone was observed once. The CDR3 loop reads CASSLTSVSTDTQYF. The CDR3 DNA reads TGTGCCAGCAGCTTGACTAGCGTTAGCACAGATACGCAGTATTTT. The chain joins TRBV7-6 to TRBJ2-3, with TRBD2 matching over 8 bases. This CDR3 is 15 amino acids long. Trimming at V came to 3 bases and at J to 0 bases, leaving 2 bases not matched to a gene. Germline-derived CDR1 and CDR2 are SGHVS and FNYEAQ.

This CDR3 reads CASSLGSRAYSPLHF. CDR3 nucleotide sequence: TGCGCCAGCAGCTTGGGCTCCAGGGCCTATTCACCCCTCCACTTT. The chain has TRBV5-1 and TRBJ1-6, with a weak D call TRBD1 (5 bases). This CDR3 comprises 15 residues. From germline, CDR1 is SGHRS and CDR2 YFSETQ. Trimming took 0 bases from V and 8 from J, leaving 12 bases between them.

This chain connects TRBV7-3 to TRBJ1-6, with D possibly matching TRBD1 (5 bases). The CDR3 loop spans 14 amino acids. V lost 5 bases, J lost 7 bases, and 12 bases lay in between. Per germline, CDR1 SGHTA and CDR2 FQGTGA. CDR3: CASSLGGTNSPLHF. CDR3 nucleotides: TGTGCCAGCAGCCTGGGGGGGACGAATTCACCCCTCCACTTT.

V and J are TRBV9 and TRBJ2-1, with 8 nucleotides matching TRBD2. V lost 2 bases to trimming and J lost 4 bases; unmatched junction nucleotides: 8. The CDR3 extends over 16 amino acids. In germline, CDR1 is SGDLS, CDR2 YYNGEE. The CDR3 bases are TGTGCCAGCAGCGTGATGAGCGGGGGAAATTACAATGAGCAGTTCTTC. As protein: CASSVMSGGNYNEQFF.

This clone appeared a single time. The chain has TRBV4-2 and TRBJ2-2; 7 nucleotides line up with TRBD2. Germline trimming cut 1 base from V and 9 bases from J; bases unmatched to any gene: 14. Germline V lookup: CDR1 LGHNA, CDR2 YNFKEQ. The CDR3 is 17 amino acids. The DNA for the CDR3 is TGTGCCAGCAGCCAAGTTGAGCGGGGCCGAGACACGCGGGAGCTGTTTTTT. This codes for CASSQVERGRDTRELFF.

The rearrangement joins TRBV4-2 to TRBJ2-7; 7 bases agree with TRBD1. Looked up from germline, CDR1 is LGHNA and CDR2 is YNFKEQ. The V gene end was trimmed by 2 bases and the J gene end by 2 bases; junction bases not matched to a gene: 3. This CDR3 spans 14 amino acids. The CDR3 sequence: CASSQTGVTYEQYF. For the CDR3, the DNA is TGTGCCAGCAGCCAAACAGGGGTGACCTACGAGCAGTACTTC.

This rearrangement joins TRBV11-2 to TRBJ1-1; possible D gene TRBD1, 6 bases. V shed 4 bases and J shed 6 bases, with 15 bases lying between them. Per germline, CDR1 SGHAT and CDR2 FQNNGV. This CDR3 is 14 amino acids long. CDR3: CASSSIQGRPEAFF. The CDR3 DNA sequence: TGTGCCAGCAGCTCCATACAGGGTAGGCCTGAAGCTTTCTTT.

The V call is TRBV25-1, the J call TRBJ2-2; tentatively, D is TRBD1 (5 bases). Germline V gives CDR1 MGHDK, CDR2 SYGVNS. This CDR3 is built from 17 residues. V shed 2 bases and J shed 1 base, with 14 bases lying between them. The chain's CDR3 is CASSEIPGRGNTGELFF. CDR3 bases: TGTGCCAGCAGTGAAATCCCCGGAAGGGGGAACACCGGGGAGCTGTTTTTT.

The chain employs TRBV5-1 and TRBJ2-7; 9 nucleotides align to TRBD1. Germline V gives CDR1 SGHRS, CDR2 YFSETQ. This CDR3 spans 15 amino acids. Trimming at V came to 0 bases and at J to 2 bases, leaving 3 bases not matched to a gene. As DNA, the CDR3 is TGCGCCAGCAGCTTGGAGGGACAGGGTCCCTACGAGCAGTACTTC. Residues: CASSLEGQGPYEQYF.

The V gene is TRBV5-6, the J gene TRBJ2-1; weak D call: TRBD2 (5 bases). The CDR3 loop spans 14 amino acids. The germline V gene has CDR1 SGHDT and CDR2 YYEEEE. V lost 5 bases, J lost 7 bases, and 16 bases lay in between. As DNA, the CDR3 is TGTGCCAGCAGTTCCCCGGGAAGACGGAATGAGCAGTTCTTC. It specifies CASSSPGRRNEQFF.

The chain couples TRBV5-4 to TRBJ2-6; D remains unclear. Germline CDR1 SGHNT, CDR2 YYREEE (reference sequence). The CDR3 is made up of 16 amino acids. The V and J ends lost 3 bases and 0 bases respectively, with 10 bases between them. CDR3 nucleotide sequence: TGTGCCAGCAGCTCTCCGTACTTCTCTGGGGCCAACGTCCTGACTTTC. Encoded protein: CASSSPYFSGANVLTF.

This chain uses TRBV25-1 with TRBJ2-7; D possibly corresponds to TRBD1 (5 bases). V was shortened by 3 bases and J by 3 bases, with 12 bases between the two germline ends. Germline V gives CDR1 MGHDK, CDR2 SYGVNS. The CDR3 loop spans 14 amino acids. The CDR3: CASSEDTEVYEQYF. The CDR3, as DNA: TGTGCCAGCAGTGAGGACACAGAAGTCTACGAGCAGTACTTC.

The chain combines TRBV11-2 with TRBJ2-7; 9 nucleotides agree with TRBD1. Germline lookup yields CDR1 SGHAT and CDR2 FQNNGV. The V and J ends lost 4 bases and 6 bases, in that order; junction bases with no gene match: 7. This CDR3 region has 14 residues. CDR3 sequence: CASSSQGAVGEQYF. CDR3 bases: TGTGCCAGCAGCTCACAGGGGGCAGTCGGCGAGCAGTACTTC.

The chain has TRBV5-6 and TRBJ1-2; D unclear. This CDR3 has 14 residues. The germline CDR1 and CDR2 sequences are SGHDT and YYEEEE. The germline V and J ends were trimmed by 1 base and 8 bases, with 15 bases remaining between them. The CDR3 coding sequence is TGTGCCAGCAGCTTGATCGACATCAACGGCGGCTACACCTTC. This gives the protein CASSLIDINGGYTF.

This clone was recorded once. This chain joins TRBV23-1 and TRBJ1-1; the match to TRBD1 covers 7 bases. TRBV23-1 is an ORF, with its function uncertain. V shed 7 bases, J shed 0 bases, and the junction held 5 bases outside the gene matches. The CDR3 runs 14 residues. CDR3 amino acids: CASTRGHVNTEAFF. As DNA, the CDR3 is TGCGCCAGCACAAGGGGGCACGTGAACACTGAAGCTTTCTTT.

This chain connects TRBV28 to TRBJ1-2; tentative D call: TRBD1 (6 bases). Trimming cost V 5 bases and J 6 bases, with 16 bases left between them. Germline V lookup: CDR1 MDHEN, CDR2 SYDVKM. The CDR3 sequence is 14 residues long. The CDR3 sequence: CASSTGTSAHGYTF. Written as DNA, the CDR3 is TGTGCCAGCAGTACTGGGACATCGGCCCATGGCTACACCTTC.